The clone carrying this T cell receptor beta chain has only a few counts. Its antigen is not known. The germline V gene encodes CDR1 SGHTA and CDR2 FQGNSA. Trimming removed 5 bases from V and 1 base from J; junction bases left unmatched: 3. The CDR3 length is 15 residues. TCRdb re-called the 5' RACE reads with MiXCR, one entry per CDR3 protein. The sample contains 300,000 to 450,000 distinct CDR3 sequences, roughly 6.2% of which appear only once. This entry comes from a study of T cells after yellow fever vaccination. General study findings and limits: The study found a weaker secondary response that peaked faster, day 5 versus 15. The booster response re-showed most primary clones: about 96% CD4, around 87% CD8.

The source material was PBMCs, sampled 5 days after the yellow fever booster vaccination. This TCR was sampled from a man younger than 40 who received the YFV17D yellow fever vaccine. This chain connects TRBV7-2 to TRBJ2-1; 9 bases match TRBD1. In nucleotides, the CDR3 is TGTGCCAGCAGCCGGGACAGGGCATCCTACAATGAGCAGTTCTTC. Translation gives CASSRDRASYNEQFF.